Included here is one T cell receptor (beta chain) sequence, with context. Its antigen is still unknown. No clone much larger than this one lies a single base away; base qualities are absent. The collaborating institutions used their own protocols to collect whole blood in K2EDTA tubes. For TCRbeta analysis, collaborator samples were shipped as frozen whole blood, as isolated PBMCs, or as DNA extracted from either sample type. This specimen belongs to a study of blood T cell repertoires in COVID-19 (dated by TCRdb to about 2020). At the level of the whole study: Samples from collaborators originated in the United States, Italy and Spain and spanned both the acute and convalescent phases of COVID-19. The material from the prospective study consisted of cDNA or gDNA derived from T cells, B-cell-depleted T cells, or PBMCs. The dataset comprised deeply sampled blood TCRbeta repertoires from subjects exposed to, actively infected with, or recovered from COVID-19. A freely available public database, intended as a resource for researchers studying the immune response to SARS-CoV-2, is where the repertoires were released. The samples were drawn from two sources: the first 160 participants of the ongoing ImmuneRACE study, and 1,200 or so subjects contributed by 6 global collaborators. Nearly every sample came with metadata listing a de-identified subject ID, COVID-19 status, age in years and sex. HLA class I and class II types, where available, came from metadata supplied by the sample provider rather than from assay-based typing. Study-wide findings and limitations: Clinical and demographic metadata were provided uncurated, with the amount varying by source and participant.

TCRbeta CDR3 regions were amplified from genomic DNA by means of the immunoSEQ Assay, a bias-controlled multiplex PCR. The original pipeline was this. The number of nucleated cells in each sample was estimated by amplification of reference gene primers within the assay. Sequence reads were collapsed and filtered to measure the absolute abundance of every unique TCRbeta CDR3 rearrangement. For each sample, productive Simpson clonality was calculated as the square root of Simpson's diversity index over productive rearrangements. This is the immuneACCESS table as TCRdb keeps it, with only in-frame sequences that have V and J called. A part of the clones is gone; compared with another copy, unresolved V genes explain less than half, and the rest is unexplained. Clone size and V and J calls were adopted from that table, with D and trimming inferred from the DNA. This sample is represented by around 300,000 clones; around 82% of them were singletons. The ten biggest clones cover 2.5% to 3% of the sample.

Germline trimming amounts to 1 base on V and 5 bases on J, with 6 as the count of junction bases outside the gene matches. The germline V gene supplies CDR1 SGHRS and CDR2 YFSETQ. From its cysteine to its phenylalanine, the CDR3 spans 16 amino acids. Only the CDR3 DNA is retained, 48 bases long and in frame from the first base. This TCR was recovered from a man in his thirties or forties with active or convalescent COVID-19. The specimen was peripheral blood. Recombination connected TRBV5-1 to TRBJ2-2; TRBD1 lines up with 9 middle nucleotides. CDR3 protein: CASSLLTGGRTGELFF. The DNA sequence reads TGCGCCAGCAGCTTGTTGACAGGGGGTCGTACCGGGGAGCTGTTTTTT.